The entry below describes one T cell receptor beta chain. Antigen unknown. Amplification used 60 Vbeta primers and 13 Jbeta primers. TCRdb keeps only in-frame clones here, not all; method: immunoSEQ multiplex PCR. The listing records some 150,000 clones. Germline V gives CDR1 MNHEY, CDR2 SVGAGI. The CDR3 spans 16 residues. Germline trimming cut 0 bases from V and 5 bases from J; bases unmatched to any gene: 8. The data were taken from a study of cytomegalovirus exposure and HLA in healthy donors. Study-level findings and limits: Approximately 18,000 TCR beta sequences were associated with HLA alleles at 0.05 false discovery rate in a later analysis. Compared with the approximately 670-donor mean, an Asian-associated ancestry cluster reportedly had fewer N-insertions, according to a later analysis.

The clonotype comes from a woman under 30 in good health and CMV-seronegative. Sequencing input: PBMCs. The gene calls are TRBV6-5 and TRBJ2-5, with 8 bases identical to TRBD2. The CDR3, as DNA: TGTGCCAGCAGTTACTCGAGTAGCGGGAATGTGGAGACCCAGTACTTC. Protein: CASSYSSSGNVETQYF.